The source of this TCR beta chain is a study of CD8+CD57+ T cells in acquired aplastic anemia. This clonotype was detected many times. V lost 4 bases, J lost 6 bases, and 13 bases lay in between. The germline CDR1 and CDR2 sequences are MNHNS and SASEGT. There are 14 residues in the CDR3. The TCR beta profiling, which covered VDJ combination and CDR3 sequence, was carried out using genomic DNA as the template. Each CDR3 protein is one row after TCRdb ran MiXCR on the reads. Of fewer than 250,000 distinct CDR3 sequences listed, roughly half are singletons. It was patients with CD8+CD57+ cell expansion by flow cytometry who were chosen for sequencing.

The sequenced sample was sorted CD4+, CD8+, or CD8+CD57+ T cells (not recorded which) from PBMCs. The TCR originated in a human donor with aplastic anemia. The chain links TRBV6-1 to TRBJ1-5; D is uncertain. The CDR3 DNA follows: TGTGCCAGCAGTGCGGACGGGGAGAGTCAGCCCCAGCATTTT. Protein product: CASSADGESQPQHF.